This TCR beta chain emerged from a study of Ad26.COV2.S vaccination and SARS-CoV-2 variants. Study-wide findings and caveats: Post-vaccination spike-specific CD8+ and CD4+ T cell responses reportedly had substantial breadth. Vaccinated and placebo-treated recipients had similar non-spike TCR breadth.

TCRdb's copy holds only in-frame clones and misses some; the assay was immunoSEQ multiplex PCR. The data hold approximately 400,000 clones, with around four fifths observed a single time. The treatment: some 20 received Ad26.COV2.S at low or high dose, single or two shots; a few received placebo; per-sample allocation not given. On day 63 after the first injection, vaccine and placebo recipients gave samples. A Boston adult aged 18-55 years was the donor. The germline V gene encodes CDR1 SGHTA and CDR2 FQGNSA. The CDR3 totals 14 residues. Trimming removed 2 bases from V and 8 bases from J, with 15 bases in between. A note on this clone: Antigen specificity is unknown.

The material sequenced was peripheral blood, taken in a trial of Ad26.COV2.S vaccine versus placebo. The receptor was isolated from a person aged 18 to 59 who received the Ad26.COV2.S COVID-19 vaccine or a placebo. The chain combines TRBV7-2 with TRBJ1-2; D not certain. The CDR3 here is CASSLHSRAGGYTF. CDR3 coding DNA: TGTGCCAGCAGCTTACACTCCCGGGCGGGAGGCTACACCTTC.